This TCR beta chain was identified in a study of blood T cell repertoires in COVID-19. Study-level information: COVID-19 samples from acute and convalescent phases originated in the United States, Italy and Spain. From T cells, B-cell-depleted T cells, or PBMCs came the material, which was cDNA or gDNA.

Per the authors' pipeline: Quantification of nucleated cells was approximated via reference gene primer amplification. Data came from immunoSEQ multiplex PCR; TCRdb stores just in-frame clones and leaves some out. V, J and clone size are those of that table, while D and trimming were read from the DNA. The sample lists 80,000 to 90,000 clones, roughly 87% occurring once. Germline V gene sequence: CDR1 MNHEY, CDR2 SVGEGT. Trimming removed 1 base at V and 1 base at J, with 7 bases between. This CDR3 has 14 residues. Specimen: peripheral blood. This receptor was identified in a man between 60 and 75 years old with acute or convalescent COVID-19. The chain is built from TRBV6-2 or TRBV6-3 and TRBJ1-1; no clear D. The CDR3 reads CASSYFPGNTEAFF. For the CDR3, the DNA is TGTGCCAGCAGTTACTTTCCAGGGAACACTGAAGCTTTCTTT.